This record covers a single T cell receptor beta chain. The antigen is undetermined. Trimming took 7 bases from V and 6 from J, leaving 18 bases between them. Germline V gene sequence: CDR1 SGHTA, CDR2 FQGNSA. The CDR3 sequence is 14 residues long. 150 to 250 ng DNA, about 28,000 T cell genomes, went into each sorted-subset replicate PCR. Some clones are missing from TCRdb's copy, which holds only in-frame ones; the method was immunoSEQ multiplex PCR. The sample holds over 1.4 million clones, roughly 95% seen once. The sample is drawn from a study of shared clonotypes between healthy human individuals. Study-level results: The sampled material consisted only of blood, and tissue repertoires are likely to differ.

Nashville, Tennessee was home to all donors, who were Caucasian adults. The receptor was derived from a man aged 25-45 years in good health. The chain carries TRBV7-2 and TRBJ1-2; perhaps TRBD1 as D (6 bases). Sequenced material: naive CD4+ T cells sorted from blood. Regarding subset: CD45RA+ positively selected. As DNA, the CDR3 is TGTGCCAGCACCGCCCTTCAGGGGATTGATGGCTACACCTTC. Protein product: CASTALQGIDGYTF. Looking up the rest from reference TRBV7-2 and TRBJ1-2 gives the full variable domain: GAGVSQSPSNKVTEKGKDVELRCDPISGHTALYWYRQSLGQGLEFLIYFQGNSAPDKSGLPSDRFSAERTGGSVSTLTIQRTQQEDSAVYLCASTALQGIDGYTFGSGTRLTVV.